This TCR beta chain was captured by sequencing in a study of Ad26.COV2.S vaccination and SARS-CoV-2 variants. The data were produced by immunoSEQ multiplex PCR, yet TCRdb's version contains in-frame clones alone and is incomplete. The table has roughly 410,000 clones, about 83% seen once. Treatment of the sample: approximately 18 received Ad26.COV2.S at low or high dose, single or two shots; 5 received placebo; per-sample allocation not given. Repertoires come from day 63 after the first vaccine or placebo injection. This clone was detected many times. CDR3 length equals 15 residues. Germline V lookup: CDR1 SGHRS, CDR2 YFSETQ. V was pared by 3 bases and J by 4 bases, with 6 bases of the junction left unmatched.

The clonotype originates from a person between 18 and 60 years old who received the Ad26.COV2.S COVID-19 vaccine or a placebo. This chain joins TRBV5-1 and TRBJ1-1; 10 nucleotides line up with TRBD1. Sequencing was performed on peripheral blood, taken in a trial of Ad26.COV2.S vaccine versus placebo. In DNA form, the CDR3 reads TGCGCCAGCAGCTCACGACAGGGGGCGAGCACTGAAGCTTTCTTT. This gives the protein CASSSRQGASTEAFF.